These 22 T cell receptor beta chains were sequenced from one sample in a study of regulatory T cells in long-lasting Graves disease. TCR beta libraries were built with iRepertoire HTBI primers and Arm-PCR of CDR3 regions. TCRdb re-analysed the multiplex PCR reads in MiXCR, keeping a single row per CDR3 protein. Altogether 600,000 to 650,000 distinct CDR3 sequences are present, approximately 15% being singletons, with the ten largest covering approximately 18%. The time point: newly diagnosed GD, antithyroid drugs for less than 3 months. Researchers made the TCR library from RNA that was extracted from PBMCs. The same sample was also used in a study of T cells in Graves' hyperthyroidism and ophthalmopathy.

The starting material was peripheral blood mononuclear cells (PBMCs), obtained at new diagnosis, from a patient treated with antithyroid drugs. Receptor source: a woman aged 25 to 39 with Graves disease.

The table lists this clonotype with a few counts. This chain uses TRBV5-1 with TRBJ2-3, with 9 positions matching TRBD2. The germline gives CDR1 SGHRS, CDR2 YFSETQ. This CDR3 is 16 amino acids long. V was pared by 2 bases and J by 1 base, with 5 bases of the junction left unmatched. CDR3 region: CASSLQAGGGTDTQYF. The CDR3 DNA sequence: TGCGCCAGCAGCTTACAAGCGGGGGGAGGCACAGATACGCAGTATTTT.

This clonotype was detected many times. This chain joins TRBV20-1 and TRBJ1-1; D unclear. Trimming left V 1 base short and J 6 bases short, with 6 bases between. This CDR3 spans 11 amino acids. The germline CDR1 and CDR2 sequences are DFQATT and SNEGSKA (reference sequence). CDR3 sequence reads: CSARGNSEAFF. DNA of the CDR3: TGCAGTGCTAGAGGGAATTCTGAAGCTTTCTTT.

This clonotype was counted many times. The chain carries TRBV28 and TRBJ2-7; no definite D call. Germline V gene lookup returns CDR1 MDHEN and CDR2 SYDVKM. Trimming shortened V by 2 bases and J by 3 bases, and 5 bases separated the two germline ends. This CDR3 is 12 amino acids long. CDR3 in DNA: TGTGCCAGCAGTTTAAGTCACTACGAGCAGTACTTC. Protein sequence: CASSLSHYEQYF.

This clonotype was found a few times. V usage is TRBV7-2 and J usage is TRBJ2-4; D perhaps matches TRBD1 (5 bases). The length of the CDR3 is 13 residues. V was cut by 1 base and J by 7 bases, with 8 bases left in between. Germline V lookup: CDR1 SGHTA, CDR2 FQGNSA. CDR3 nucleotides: TGTGCCAGCAGCTTAGTAGGGGTGAACATTCAGTACTTC. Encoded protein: CASSLVGVNIQYF.

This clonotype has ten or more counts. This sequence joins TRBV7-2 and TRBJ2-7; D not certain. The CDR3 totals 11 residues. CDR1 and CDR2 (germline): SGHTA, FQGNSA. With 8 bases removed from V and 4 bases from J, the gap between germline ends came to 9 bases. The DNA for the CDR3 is TGTGCCAGCGTGGACGGGTACGAGCAGTACTTC. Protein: CASVDGYEQYF.

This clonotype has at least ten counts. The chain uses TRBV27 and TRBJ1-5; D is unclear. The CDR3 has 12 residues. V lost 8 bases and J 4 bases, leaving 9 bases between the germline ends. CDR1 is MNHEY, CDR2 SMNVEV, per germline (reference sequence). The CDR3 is CASGFRNQPQHF. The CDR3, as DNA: TGTGCCAGCGGGTTCCGGAATCAGCCCCAGCATTTT.

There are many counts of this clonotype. CDR3 DNA sequence: TGCGCCAGCAGATCAAACCGGGGGGGTCAGAGCTACGAGCAGTACTTC. This sequence encodes CASRSNRGGQSYEQYF. J is TRBJ2-7 and V is TRBV5-1, with 8 bases aligning to TRBD2. CDR3 length equals 16 residues. CDR1 is SGHRS, CDR2 YFSETQ, per germline. With V trimmed by 5 bases and J by 3 bases, 13 bases remained unmatched.

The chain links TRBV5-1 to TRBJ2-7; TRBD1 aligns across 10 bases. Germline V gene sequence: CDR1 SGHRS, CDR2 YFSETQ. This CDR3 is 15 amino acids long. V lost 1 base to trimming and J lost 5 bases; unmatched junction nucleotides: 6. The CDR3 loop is CASSLTGTGEDEQYF. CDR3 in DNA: TGCGCCAGCAGCTTGACCGGGACAGGGGAGGACGAGCAGTACTTC.

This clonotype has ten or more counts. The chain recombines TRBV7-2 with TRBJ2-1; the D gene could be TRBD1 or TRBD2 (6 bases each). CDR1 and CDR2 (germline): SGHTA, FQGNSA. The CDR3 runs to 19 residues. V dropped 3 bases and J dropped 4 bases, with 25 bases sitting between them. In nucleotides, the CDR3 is TGTGCCAGCAGCTTTATTATGGTAACCTACCGAGGGGGGTACAATGAGCAGTTCTTC. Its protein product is CASSFIMVTYRGGYNEQFF.

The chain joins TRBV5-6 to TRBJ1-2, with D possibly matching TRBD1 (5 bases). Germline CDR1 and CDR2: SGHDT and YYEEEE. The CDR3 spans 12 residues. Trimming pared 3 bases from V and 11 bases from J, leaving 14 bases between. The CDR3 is CASSWGTSQYTF. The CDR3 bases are TGTGCCAGCAGCTGGGGGACCTCTCAGTACACCTTC.

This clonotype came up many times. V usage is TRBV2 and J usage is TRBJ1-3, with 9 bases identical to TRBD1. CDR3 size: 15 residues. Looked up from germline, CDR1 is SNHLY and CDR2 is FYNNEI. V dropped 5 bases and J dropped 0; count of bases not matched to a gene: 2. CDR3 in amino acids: CASSPGQGSGNTIYF. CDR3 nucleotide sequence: TGTGCCAGCAGTCCGGGACAGGGCTCTGGAAACACCATATATTTT.

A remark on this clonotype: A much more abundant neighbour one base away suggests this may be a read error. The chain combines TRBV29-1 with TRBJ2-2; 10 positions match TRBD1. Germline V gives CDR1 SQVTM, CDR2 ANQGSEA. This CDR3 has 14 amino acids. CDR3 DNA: TGCAGCGTTGGACAGGGGGCGGTTTTCGGGGGGCTGTTTTTT. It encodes CSVGQGAVFGGLFF.

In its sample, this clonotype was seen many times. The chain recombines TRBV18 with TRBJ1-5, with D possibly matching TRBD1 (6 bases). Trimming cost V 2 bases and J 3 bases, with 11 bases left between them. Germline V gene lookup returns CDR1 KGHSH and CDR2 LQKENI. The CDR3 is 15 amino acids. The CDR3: CASSPIGDTNQPQHF. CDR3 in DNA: TGTGCCAGCTCACCAATTGGGGACACCAATCAGCCCCAGCATTTT.

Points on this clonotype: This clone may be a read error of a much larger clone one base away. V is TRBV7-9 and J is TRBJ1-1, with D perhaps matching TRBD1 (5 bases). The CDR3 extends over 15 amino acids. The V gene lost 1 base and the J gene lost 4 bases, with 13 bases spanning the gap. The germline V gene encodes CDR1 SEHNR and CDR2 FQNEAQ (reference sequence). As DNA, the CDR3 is TGTGCCAGCAGCTTAGATGGGGCAGGGATCACTGAAGCTTTCTTT. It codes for CASSLDGAGITEAFF.

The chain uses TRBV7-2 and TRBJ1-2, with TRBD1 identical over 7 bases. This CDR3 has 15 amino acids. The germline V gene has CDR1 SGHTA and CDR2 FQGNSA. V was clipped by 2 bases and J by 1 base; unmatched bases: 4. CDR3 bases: TGTGCCAGCAGCTTACGACAGGGAGTTAACTATGGCTACACCTTC. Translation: CASSLRQGVNYGYTF.

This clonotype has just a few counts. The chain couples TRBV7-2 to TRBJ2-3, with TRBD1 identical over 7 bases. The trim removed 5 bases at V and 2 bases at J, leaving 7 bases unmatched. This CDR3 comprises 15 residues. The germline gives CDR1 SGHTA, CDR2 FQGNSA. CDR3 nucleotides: TGTGCCAGCAGCCTGGACGGGACAGTCACAGATACGCAGTATTTT. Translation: CASSLDGTVTDTQYF.

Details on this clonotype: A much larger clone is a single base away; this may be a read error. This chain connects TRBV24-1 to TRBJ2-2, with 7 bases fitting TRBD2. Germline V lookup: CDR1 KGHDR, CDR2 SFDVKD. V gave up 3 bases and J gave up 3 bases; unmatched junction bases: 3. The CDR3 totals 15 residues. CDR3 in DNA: TGTGCCACCAGTGATCTAGCGGTAGACACCGGGGAGCTGTTTTTT. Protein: CATSDLAVDTGELFF.

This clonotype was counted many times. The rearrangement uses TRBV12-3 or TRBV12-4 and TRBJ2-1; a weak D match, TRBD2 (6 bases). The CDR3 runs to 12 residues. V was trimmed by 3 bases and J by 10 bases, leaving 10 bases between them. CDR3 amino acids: CASSFGRNEQFF. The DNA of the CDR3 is TGTGCCAGCAGTTTTGGGAGGAACGAGCAGTTCTTC.

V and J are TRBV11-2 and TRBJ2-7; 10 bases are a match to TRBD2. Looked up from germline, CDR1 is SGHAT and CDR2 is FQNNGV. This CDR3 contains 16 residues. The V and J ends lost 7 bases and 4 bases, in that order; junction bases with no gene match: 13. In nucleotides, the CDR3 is TGTGCCAGCACACTAGCGGGAATTATGCCAGGGTACGAGCAGTACTTC. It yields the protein CASTLAGIMPGYEQYF. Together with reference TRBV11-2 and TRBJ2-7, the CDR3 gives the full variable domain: EAGVAQSPRYKIIEKRQSVAFWCNPISGHATLYWYQQILGQGPKLLIQFQNNGVVDDSQLPKDRFSAERLKGVDSTLKIQPAKLEDSAVYLCASTLAGIMPGYEQYFGPGTRLTVT.

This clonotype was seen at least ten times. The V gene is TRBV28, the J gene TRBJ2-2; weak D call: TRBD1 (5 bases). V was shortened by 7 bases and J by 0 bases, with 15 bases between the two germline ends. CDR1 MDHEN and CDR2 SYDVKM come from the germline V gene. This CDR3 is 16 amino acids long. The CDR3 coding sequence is TGTGCCAGCACTGGGGCGGCTGCCGCGAACACCGGGGAGCTGTTTTTT. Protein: CASTGAAAANTGELFF.

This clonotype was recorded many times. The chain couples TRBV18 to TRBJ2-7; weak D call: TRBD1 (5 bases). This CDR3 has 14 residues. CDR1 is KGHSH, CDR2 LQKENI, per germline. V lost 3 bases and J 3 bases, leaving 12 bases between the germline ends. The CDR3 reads CASSPNTGLYEQYF. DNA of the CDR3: TGTGCCAGCTCACCGAATACAGGCCTCTACGAGCAGTACTTC.

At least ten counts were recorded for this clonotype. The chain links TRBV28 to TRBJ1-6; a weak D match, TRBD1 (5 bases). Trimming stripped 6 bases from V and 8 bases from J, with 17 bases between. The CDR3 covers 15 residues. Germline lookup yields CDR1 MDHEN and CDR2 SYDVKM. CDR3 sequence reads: CASRFRDSSHSPLHF. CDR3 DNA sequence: TGTGCCAGCAGGTTCCGCGACAGCTCCCATTCACCCCTCCACTTT.